A selection of T cell receptor beta chains follows, all from one sample in a study of T cells and Merkel cell carcinoma outcomes. Profiled with immunoSEQ multiplex PCR; TCRdb holds only in-frame clones, not every one. The repertoire includes some 14,000 clones, 80% to 95% of them detected once, and more than 1.5% sits in the top ten. The sequenced sample was tumor tissue from Merkel cell carcinoma. All receptors come from a human donor with Merkel cell carcinoma. Both conserved end residues are trimmed from each CDR3. Clone size is given for some rows only: seen once, a few or many times, or a class if the clone is expanded.

j_call v_call clone_size cdr3_aa
TRBJ1-1 TRBV7-9 . ASNRPRVGNTEAF
TRBJ2-7 TRBV5-6 . ASSLPVGAGSYEQY
TRBJ1-1 TRBV5-1 . ASSFGTRTEAF
TRBJ1-2 TRBV6-5 . ASSYSILLGDYGYT
TRBJ2-2 TRBV2 once ASSGGELF
TRBJ2-7 TRBV4-1 few ASSISLFPYEQY
TRBJ2-5 TRBV4-2 . ASSQEPPGETQY
TRBJ2-1 TRBV5-4 . ASSLASGISYNEQF
TRBJ2-7 TRBV29-1 . SVEATSLHSRYEQY
TRBJ2-2 TRBV9 . ASSVVQGSTGELF
TRBJ1-2 TRBV4-1 . ASSQVPEVVGGYT
TRBJ1-1 TRBV12-5 . ASGLRTVEAF
TRBJ1-4 TRBV6-5 once ASSPGTGGYEKLF
TRBJ1-3 TRBV10-3 . ATFLGHSGNTIY
TRBJ2-5 TRBV30 . ALQPGTGRKTQY
TRBJ1-3 TRBV10-3 . AISESWGGNTIY
TRBJ2-7 TRBV4-3 few ASSQESLSYEQY
TRBJ2-2 TRBV28 . ASSPPRTGELF
TRBJ1-2 TRBV6-5 . ASSRTASYGYT
TRBJ1-2 TRBV6-5 . ASRRTGGGGYT
TRBJ2-1 TRBV6-5 . ASRPGPREQF
TRBJ1-1 TRBV27 . ASSSTRQGAISAF
TRBJ2-1 TRBV5-6 . ASTPGREAYNEQF
TRBJ1-3 TRBV5-1 . ASSLVGTADTIY
TRBJ2-3 TRBV5-1 . ASSLGVLAGGTADTQY
TRBJ1-1 TRBV5-1 . ASSSGWNTEAF
TRBJ2-7 TRBV18 . ASSRGDRLLSYEQY
TRBJ1-1 TRBV2 once ASSPRLDTEAF
TRBJ2-2 TRBV13 . ASSLVYTGELF
TRBJ1-1 TRBV30 . AWTKGQGTEAF
TRBJ2-3 TRBV5-5 . ASSHVPSQY
TRBJ1-2 TRBV11-2 . ASSARRRYGYT
TRBJ2-5 TRBV18 . ASSPRNGGETQY
TRBJ1-2 TRBV5-4 . ASSLASQGFYGYT
TRBJ1-5 TRBV10-3 . AISEGHNQPQH
TRBJ2-5 TRBV7-8 . ASSPHRGMETQY
TRBJ2-3 TRBV7-9 once ASSLDGYGTQY
TRBJ2-2 TRBV7-8 . ASSLESGAGELF
TRBJ1-1 TRBV5-1 . ASRPLTTGGTEAF
TRBJ2-7 TRBV5-1 . ASSRSQGEIVYEQY
TRBJ2-5 TRBV2 . ASNEWSQETQY
TRBJ2-3 TRBV5-4 . ASSASPGQIRDTQY
TRBJ1-2 TRBV29-1 . SVDPEGGYT
TRBJ2-3 TRBV5-6 . ASSLRARTDTQY
TRBJ2-7 TRBV6-5 . ASSYRPGGSYEQY
TRBJ2-6 TRBV5-4 once ASSLQRSGANVLT
TRBJ2-7 TRBV7-6 once ASSPHKTEQY
TRBJ2-5 TRBV7-9 . ASSRPLAGAQETQY
TRBJ2-2 TRBV5-4 . ASSLSGNTGELF
TRBJ1-1 TRBV4-2 . ASSLPPLPGQGGEAF
TRBJ1-2 TRBV30 . AWTRTGEGGYT
TRBJ2-1 TRBV10-3 . AISPDSNNEQF
TRBJ2-1 TRBV18 . ASSPRGMIGV
TRBJ2-3 TRBV28 . ASSQTSFGTDTQY